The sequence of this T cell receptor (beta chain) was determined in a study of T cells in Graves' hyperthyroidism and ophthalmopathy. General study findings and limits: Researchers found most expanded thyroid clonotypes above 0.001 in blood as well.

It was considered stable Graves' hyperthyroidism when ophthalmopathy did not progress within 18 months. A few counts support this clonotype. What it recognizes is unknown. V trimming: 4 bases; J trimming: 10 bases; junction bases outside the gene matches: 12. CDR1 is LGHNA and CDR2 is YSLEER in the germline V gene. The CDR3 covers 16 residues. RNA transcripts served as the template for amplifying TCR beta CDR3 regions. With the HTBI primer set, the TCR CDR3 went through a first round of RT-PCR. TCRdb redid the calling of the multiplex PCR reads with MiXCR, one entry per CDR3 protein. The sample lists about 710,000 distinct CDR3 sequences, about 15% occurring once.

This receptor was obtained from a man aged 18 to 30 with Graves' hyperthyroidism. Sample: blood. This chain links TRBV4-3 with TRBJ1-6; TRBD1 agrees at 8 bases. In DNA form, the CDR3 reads TGCGCCAGCAGCCTTGTTTTTGGACAGGGACACTCACCCCTCCACTTT. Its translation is CASSLVFGQGHSPLHF.